These T cell receptor beta chains were read from a single sample in a study of OX40 agonist ivuxolimab in advanced cancers. Some clones are missing from TCRdb's copy, which holds only in-frame ones; the method was immunoSEQ multiplex PCR. The data show 75,000 to 80,000 clones, over 75% seen once. Sample: CD4+ or CD8+ T cells sorted from blood, taken in a trial of the OX40 agonist ivuxolimab. These receptors originate from an adult with an advanced solid tumor such as melanoma, head and neck, liver or kidney cancer. Both conserved end residues are part of each CDR3. The order of the fields is V gene, clone size, CDR3 protein. Rows may omit the clone size; those that give it use once, few, many or a size class.

v_gene: TRBV5-6
abundance: NA
CDR3aa: CASSLWGFGELFF

v_gene: TRBV10-2
abundance: NA
CDR3aa: CASSVIAREQFF

v_gene: TRBV9
abundance: NA
CDR3aa: CASSAGGGLIMSLHF

v_gene: TRBV7-3
abundance: NA
CDR3aa: CASSPTGPTTEAFF

v_gene: TRBV28
abundance: NA
CDR3aa: CASSGLIGKQYF

v_gene: TRBV19
abundance: NA
CDR3aa: CASSRTKQGKDQPQHF

v_gene: TRBV10-3
abundance: NA
CDR3aa: CAISESGGTSTDTQYF

v_gene: TRBV28
abundance: NA
CDR3aa: CASSPRTGRQRKLFF

v_gene: TRBV5-4
abundance: NA
CDR3aa: CASSSQGLDYEQYF

v_gene: TRBV28
abundance: NA
CDR3aa: CASSLHQGPSNQPQHF

v_gene: TRBV5-8
abundance: once
CDR3aa: CASSLEAGWTGELFF

v_gene: TRBV11-3
abundance: NA
CDR3aa: CASSPQERSYEQYF

v_gene: TRBV19
abundance: NA
CDR3aa: CASTTWGGTNNEQFF

v_gene: TRBV27
abundance: NA
CDR3aa: CASSRGGTREETQYF

v_gene: TRBV29-1
abundance: NA
CDR3aa: CSVGGLAVKETQYF

v_gene: TRBV5-1
abundance: NA
CDR3aa: CASSRGSGQSSYEQYF

v_gene: TRBV19
abundance: NA
CDR3aa: CASSMQGGEFYEQYF

v_gene: TRBV25-1
abundance: few
CDR3aa: CASSHGDRGRAEAFF

v_gene: TRBV27
abundance: NA
CDR3aa: CASSSGGRTGSLNQPQHF

v_gene: TRBV7-9
abundance: NA
CDR3aa: CASSLAKGQRLGDTQYF

v_gene: TRBV28
abundance: NA
CDR3aa: CASRTSETYEQYF

v_gene: TRBV10-3
abundance: few
CDR3aa: CAIRNPGVYNSPLHF

v_gene: TRBV28
abundance: NA
CDR3aa: CASSFIGRNTGELFF

v_gene: TRBV15
abundance: once
CDR3aa: CATMTGQGKNIQYF

v_gene: TRBV28
abundance: NA
CDR3aa: CASSLFRNQPQHF

v_gene: TRBV5-1
abundance: NA
CDR3aa: CASSYRQGESAFF

v_gene: TRBV4-3
abundance: NA
CDR3aa: CASSQGLAGTGELFF

v_gene: TRBV27
abundance: once
CDR3aa: CASSFLGGGNEQYF

v_gene: TRBV28
abundance: NA
CDR3aa: CASSSLLAGGFTDTQYF

v_gene: TRBV30
abundance: NA
CDR3aa: CAWSIPQGNGNTIYF

v_gene: TRBV28
abundance: NA
CDR3aa: CASSFGAGSSYGSNQPQHF

v_gene: TRBV30
abundance: medium-sized
CDR3aa: CAWKAGFSGNTIYF